Here is one TCR beta chain with its context. This receptor's antigen is unknown. No much larger clonotype is one base removed from it; base qualities were not supplied. The sample originates from a study of blood T cell repertoires in COVID-19 (dated by TCRdb to the early 2020s). Notes on the research overall: Collaborator samples came from the United States, Italy and Spain and covered acute and convalescent phases of COVID-19. The material from the prospective study consisted of cDNA or gDNA derived from T cells, B-cell-depleted T cells, or PBMCs. The dataset comprised deeply sampled blood TCRbeta repertoires from subjects exposed to, actively infected with, or recovered from COVID-19. The repertoires were released in a freely available public database intended as a resource for research on the immune response to SARS-CoV-2. The samples were drawn from two sources: the first 160 participants of the ongoing ImmuneRACE study, and approximately 1,300 subjects contributed by 6 global collaborators. Sample metadata almost always included a de-identified subject ID, COVID-19 status, age in years and sex. Where HLA class I and class II types were available, the types were taken from metadata supplied by the sample provider, not from assay-based typing.

In the germline V gene, CDR1 corresponds to SGHTA and CDR2 to FQGNSA. The junction shows trimming of 0 bases on V and 4 bases on J, and the gene matches do not reach 0 bases of it. Reading from cysteine to phenylalanine, the CDR3 counts 15 amino acids. Solely the CDR3 DNA is kept, with 45 bases framed from the first base. Broader findings and caveats from the paper: The quantity of clinical and demographic metadata differed by source and by participant and was supplied without curation.

The immunoSEQ Assay, a bias-controlled multiplex PCR, was used to amplify TCRbeta CDR3 regions from genomic DNA. Per the authors' processing: Within the assay, amplification of reference gene primers was used to estimate how many nucleated cells each sample contained. To quantify the absolute abundance of each unique TCRbeta CDR3 rearrangement, sequence reads were collapsed and filtered. For each sample, productive Simpson clonality was calculated by taking the square root of Simpson's diversity index across productive rearrangements. Here the immuneACCESS table is served through TCRdb, limited to in-frame sequences with V and J called. Missing clones are a known gap in these copies; in checked studies unresolved V genes cover under half, and the rest lacks a known reason. Clone size and V and J calls were adopted from that table, with D and trimming inferred from the DNA. Here the sample has 56,000 or so clones; approximately 79% occur a single time. Less than 7% of the sample goes to the ten largest clones.

Each collaborating institution followed its own protocols to collect whole blood in K2EDTA tubes. For TCRbeta analysis, collaborator samples were shipped as frozen whole blood, as isolated PBMCs, or as DNA extracted from either sample type. The receptor's source is a woman aged 70-85 years with acute or convalescent COVID-19. The sequence is built from TRBV7-2 and TRBJ2-3, and 11 bases in between align with TRBD2. Material: peripheral blood. The nucleotide sequence reads as follows: TGTGCCAGCAGCTTAGCTAGCGGGGGGGCAGATACGCAGTATTTT. This encodes CASSLASGGADTQYF.